This T cell receptor beta chain was sequenced for a study of T cell responses to AZD1222 COVID-19 vaccine. Study-wide results and caveats: The sample set comprised mostly white British donors with more females, and clonal diversity was possibly underestimated. Vaccination with two AZD1222 doses was followed by a rise in Spike-specific TCR breadth and depth. At baseline, just five to seven AZD1222 recipients tested seropositive. Reports say nearly half of spike-specific TCRs go after unmutated variant regions.

As concerns this clone: Its target is unknown.

CDR1 and CDR2 (germline): MNHEY, SVGAGI. CDR3 length equals 15 residues. V lost 7 bases and J lost 7, with 22 bases in between. The data were produced by immunoSEQ multiplex PCR, yet TCRdb's version contains in-frame clones alone and is incomplete. The data hold about 150,000 clones, with around 86% observed a single time. This TCR came from an adult who received the AZD1222 COVID-19 vaccine. Sequenced material: peripheral blood, taken 28 days after the second AZD1222 dose. The chain employs TRBV6-5 and TRBJ1-2; unclear D gene. CDR3 amino acids: CASIVGRGGSRGYTF. The CDR3 nucleotides are TGTGCCAGCATTGTAGGACGGGGAGGGTCTCGTGGCTACACCTTC.